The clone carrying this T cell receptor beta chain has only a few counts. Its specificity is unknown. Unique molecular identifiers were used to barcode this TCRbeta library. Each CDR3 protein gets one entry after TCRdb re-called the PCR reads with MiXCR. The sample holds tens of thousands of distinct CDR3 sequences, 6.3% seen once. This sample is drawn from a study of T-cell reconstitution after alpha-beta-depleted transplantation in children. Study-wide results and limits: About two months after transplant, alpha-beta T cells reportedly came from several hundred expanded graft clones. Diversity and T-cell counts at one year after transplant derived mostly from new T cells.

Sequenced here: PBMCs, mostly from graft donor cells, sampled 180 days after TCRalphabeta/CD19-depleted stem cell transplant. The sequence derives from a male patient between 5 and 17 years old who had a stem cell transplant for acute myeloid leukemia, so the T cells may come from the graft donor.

The CDR3 DNA is TGTGCCTGGGGGGGGGGGTTTGGCGAGCAGTACTTC. It is translated as CAWGGGFGEQYF. V usage is TRBV30 and J usage is TRBJ2-7; 7 positions match TRBD2. Germline CDR1 is GTSNPN and CDR2 is SVGIG (reference sequence). This CDR3 spans 12 amino acids. V lost 5 bases and J lost 6; bases outside the gene matches: 7. Full variable domain (rest looked up from reference TRBV30 and TRBJ2-7): SQTIHQWPATLVQPVGSPLSLECTVEGTSNPNLYWYRQAAGRGLQLLFYSVGIGQISSEVPQNLSASRPQDRQFILSSKKLLLSDSGFYLCAWGGGFGEQYFGPGTRLTVT.